This T cell receptor beta chain is from a study of CD8 T cells in Susac syndrome (dated by TCRdb to the late 2010s). With respect to the entire study: The study used repertoire sequencing to test whether antigen drove CD8+ T cell activation and differentiation in Susac syndrome. Findings and caveats that apply to the study as a whole: The study acknowledged that relatively few individuals were included in the TCR sequencing and HLA analysis.

Peripheral blood CD8+ and CD4+ T cells from healthy donors, Susac syndrome patients and multiple sclerosis patients were profiled by high-throughput TCR beta sequencing. The multiple sclerosis controls were treatment-naive patients who had stable or active relapsing-remitting disease and met the revised McDonald criteria. CD8+ TEMRA cells were enriched by FACS, while bulk CD8+ and CD4+ T cells were purified by magnetic negative isolation. Blood was collected in EDTA tubes and processed within 24 hours, with PBMCs isolated through density gradient centrifugation. PBMCs intended for TCR sequencing were cryopreserved in liquid nitrogen and were subsequently thawed in a 37 degrees C water bath. The sorted or isolated CD4+, CD8+ and CD8+ TEMRA cells had a purity of 90% or higher. Looking up the germline V gene (reference sequence) yields CDR1 DFQATT and CDR2 SNEGSKA. Relative to germline, V is missing 5 bases and J is missing 0 bases, with 10 bases of the junction outside any gene match. Counted from cysteine to phenylalanine, this CDR3 has 17 amino acids. CDR3 DNA is the only sequence kept; it has 51 bases, read in frame from the first base.

RNA was extracted using the RNeasy kit, and roughly 0.5 to 1 microgram was reverse transcribed with random hexamers. The immunoSEQ multiplex PCR assay, covering 54 Vbeta and 13 Jbeta segments, was used to amplify TCR beta CDR3 regions. PCR amplification bias was corrected by using a synthetic template baseline for primer optimization and computational correction. As for the authors' bioinformatics: Reads were assigned to V, D and J genes according to IMGT and analyzed in immunoSEQ Analyzer, with only productive sequences retained. To calculate clonality, Shannon entropy was normalized by log2 of the number of productive unique sequences and then subtracted from one. For each patient and control, public and private clones were evaluated within the 100 most prevalent clones. A clone was defined as Susac-specific if it was absent from the healthy and MS cohorts, from 1052 published viral clones and from other ImmuneACCESS disease sequences. TCRdb itself trimmed the public reads at Q25 with fastp, ran MiXCR and retained productive beta chains. Every distinct CDR3 protein forms one entry, paired with its most common genes and DNA. None of the V and J calls come from the authors' own analysis; TCRdb made them. The sample data list a few hundred thousand distinct CDR3 sequences, and around 95% of these were observed just once. The ten top clones hold 0.085% to 0.095% of the sample.

A remark on this clonotype: Which antigen it targets is not known. No qualities accompany the bases; no much larger clone lies one base away.

The chain is encoded by TRBV20-1 joined to TRBJ2-6; 7 of the junction bases match TRBD1. Material: CD4+ T cells from PBMCs. The TCR was taken from a human donor with multiple sclerosis. CDR3 region: CSAVHRDSSSGANVLTF. At the DNA level, the sequence is TGCAGTGCTGTCCACCGGGACAGTAGCTCTGGGGCCAACGTCCTGACTTTC.